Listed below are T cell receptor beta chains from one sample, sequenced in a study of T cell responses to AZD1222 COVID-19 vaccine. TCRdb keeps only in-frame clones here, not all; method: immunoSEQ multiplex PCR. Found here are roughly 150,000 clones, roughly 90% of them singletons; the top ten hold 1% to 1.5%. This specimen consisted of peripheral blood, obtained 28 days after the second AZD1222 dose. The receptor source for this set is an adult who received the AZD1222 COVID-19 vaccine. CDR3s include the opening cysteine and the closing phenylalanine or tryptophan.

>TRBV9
CASSGRQGAPLVLTF
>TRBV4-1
CASSPTGQQRYNEQFF
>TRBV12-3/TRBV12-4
CASSRDRGYEQYF
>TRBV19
CASRQQRGKAGALVYGYTF
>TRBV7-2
CASSLGATFGRHMNTEAFF
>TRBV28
CASSFQVGGGTEAFF
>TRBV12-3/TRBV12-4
CASSNREIYGYTF
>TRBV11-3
CASSARSYGYTF
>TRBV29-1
CTAMNTEAFF
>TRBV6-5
CASSYGSGAYGYTF
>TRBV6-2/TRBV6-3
CASSYSQVGPHNQPQHF
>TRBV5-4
CASSADFRNYGYTF
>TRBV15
CATSRGQESNQPQHF
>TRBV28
CASSNQGANQPQHF
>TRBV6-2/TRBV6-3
CASSYADRSYEQYF